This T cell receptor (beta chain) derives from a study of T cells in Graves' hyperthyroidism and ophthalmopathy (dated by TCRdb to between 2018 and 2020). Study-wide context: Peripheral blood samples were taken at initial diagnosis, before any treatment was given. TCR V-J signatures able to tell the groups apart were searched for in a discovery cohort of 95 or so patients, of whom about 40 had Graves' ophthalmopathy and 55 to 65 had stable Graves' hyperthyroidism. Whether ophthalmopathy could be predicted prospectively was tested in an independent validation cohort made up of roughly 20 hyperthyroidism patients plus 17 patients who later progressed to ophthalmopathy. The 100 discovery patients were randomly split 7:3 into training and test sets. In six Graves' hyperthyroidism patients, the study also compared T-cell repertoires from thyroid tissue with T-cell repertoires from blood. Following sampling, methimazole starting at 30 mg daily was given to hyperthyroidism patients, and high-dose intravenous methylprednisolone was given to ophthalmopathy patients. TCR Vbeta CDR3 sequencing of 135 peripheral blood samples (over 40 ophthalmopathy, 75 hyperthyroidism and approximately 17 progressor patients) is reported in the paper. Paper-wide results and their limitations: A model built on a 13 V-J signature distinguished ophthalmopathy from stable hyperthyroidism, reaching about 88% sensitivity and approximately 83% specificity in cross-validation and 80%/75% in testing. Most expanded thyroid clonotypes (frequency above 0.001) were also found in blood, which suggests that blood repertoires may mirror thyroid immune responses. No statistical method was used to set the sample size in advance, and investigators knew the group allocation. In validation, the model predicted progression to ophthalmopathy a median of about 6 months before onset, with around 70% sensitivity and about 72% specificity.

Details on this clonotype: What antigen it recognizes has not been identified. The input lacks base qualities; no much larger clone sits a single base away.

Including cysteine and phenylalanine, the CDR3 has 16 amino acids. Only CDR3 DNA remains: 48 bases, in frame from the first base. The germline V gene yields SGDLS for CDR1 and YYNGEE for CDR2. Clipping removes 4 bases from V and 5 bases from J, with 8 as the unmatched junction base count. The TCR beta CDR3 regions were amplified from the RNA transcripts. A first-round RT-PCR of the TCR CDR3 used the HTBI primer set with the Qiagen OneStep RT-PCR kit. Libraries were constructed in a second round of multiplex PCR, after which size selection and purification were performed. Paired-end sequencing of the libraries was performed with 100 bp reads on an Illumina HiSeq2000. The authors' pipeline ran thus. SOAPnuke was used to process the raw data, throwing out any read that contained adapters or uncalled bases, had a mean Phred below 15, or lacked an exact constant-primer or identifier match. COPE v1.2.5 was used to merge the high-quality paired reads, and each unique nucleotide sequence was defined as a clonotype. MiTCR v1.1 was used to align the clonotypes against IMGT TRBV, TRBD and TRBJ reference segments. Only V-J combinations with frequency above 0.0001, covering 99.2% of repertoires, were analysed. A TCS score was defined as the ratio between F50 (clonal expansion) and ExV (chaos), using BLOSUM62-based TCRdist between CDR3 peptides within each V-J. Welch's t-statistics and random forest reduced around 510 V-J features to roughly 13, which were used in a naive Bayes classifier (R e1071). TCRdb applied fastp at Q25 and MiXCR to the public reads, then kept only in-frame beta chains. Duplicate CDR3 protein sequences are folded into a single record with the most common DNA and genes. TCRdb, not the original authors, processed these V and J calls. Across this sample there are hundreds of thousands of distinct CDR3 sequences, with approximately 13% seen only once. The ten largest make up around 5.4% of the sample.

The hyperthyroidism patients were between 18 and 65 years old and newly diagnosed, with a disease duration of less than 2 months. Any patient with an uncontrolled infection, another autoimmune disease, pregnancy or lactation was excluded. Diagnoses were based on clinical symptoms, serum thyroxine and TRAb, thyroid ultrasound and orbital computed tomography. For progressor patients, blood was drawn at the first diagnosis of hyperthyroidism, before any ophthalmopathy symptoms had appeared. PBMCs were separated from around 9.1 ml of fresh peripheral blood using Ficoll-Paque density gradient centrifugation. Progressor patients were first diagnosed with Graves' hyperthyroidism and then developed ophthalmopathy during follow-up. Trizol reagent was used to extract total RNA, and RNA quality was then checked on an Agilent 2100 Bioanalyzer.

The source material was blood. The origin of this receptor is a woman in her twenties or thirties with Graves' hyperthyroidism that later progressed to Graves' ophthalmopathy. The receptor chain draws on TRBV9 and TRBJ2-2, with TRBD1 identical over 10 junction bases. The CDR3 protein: CASSPRQGAQTGELFF. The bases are TGTGCCAGCAGCCCAAGACAGGGGGCGCAGACCGGGGAGCTGTTTTTT.